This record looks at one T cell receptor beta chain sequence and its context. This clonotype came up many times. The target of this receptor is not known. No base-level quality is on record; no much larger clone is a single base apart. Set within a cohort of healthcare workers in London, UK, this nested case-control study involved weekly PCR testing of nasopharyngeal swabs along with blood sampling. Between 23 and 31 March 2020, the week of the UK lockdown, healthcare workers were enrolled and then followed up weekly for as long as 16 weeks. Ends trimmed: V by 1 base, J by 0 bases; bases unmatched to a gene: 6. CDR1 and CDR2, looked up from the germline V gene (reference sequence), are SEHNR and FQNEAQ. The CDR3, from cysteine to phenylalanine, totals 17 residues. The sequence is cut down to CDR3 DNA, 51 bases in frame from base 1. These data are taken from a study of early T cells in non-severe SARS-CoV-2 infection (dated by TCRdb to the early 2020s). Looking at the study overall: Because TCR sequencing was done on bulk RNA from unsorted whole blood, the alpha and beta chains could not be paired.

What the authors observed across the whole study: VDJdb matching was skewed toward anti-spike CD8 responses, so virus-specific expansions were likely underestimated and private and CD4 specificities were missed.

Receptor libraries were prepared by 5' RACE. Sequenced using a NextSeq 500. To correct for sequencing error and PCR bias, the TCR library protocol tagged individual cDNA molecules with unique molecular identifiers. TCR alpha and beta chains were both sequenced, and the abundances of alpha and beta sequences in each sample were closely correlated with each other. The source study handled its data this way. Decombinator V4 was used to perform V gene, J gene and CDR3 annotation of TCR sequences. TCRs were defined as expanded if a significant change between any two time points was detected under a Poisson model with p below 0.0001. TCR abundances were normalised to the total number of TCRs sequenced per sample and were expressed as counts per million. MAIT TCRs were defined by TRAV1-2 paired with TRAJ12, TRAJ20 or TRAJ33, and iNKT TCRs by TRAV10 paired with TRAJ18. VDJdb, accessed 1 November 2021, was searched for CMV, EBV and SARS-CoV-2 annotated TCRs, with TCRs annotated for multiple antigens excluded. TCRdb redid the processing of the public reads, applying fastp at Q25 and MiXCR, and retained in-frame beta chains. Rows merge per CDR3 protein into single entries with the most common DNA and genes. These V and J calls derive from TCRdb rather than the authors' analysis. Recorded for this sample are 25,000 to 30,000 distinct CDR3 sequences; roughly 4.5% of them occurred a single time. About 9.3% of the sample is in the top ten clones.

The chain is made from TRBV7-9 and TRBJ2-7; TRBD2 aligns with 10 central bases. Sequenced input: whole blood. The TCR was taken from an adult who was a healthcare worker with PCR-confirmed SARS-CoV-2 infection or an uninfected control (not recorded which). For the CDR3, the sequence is CASSLGPSGGASYEQYF. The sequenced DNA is TGTGCCAGCAGCTTAGGCCCTAGCGGGGGTGCCTCCTACGAGCAGTACTTC.